This passage covers 27 T cell receptor beta chains from one sample sequenced in a study of human T cells and chemical hapten exposure. Documented time point: patch test 3, about 24 weeks after DPC sensitization. Treatment denoted: therapeutic diphenylcyclopropenone sensitization with weekly scalp DPC. Via MiXCR, TCRdb re-called the RACE reads, giving one row per CDR3 protein. The repertoire holds some 84,000 distinct CDR3 sequences, with 10% to 14% as singletons. The source material was whole blood, sampled in connection with sensitization to the hapten diphenylcyclopropenone (DPC). The receptor source for this set is a woman in her fifties or sixties with alopecia areata. Some clones in this sample may be carry-over from other donors' samples.

This clonotype was detected many times. This chain uses TRBV20-1 with TRBJ1-5; no firm D call. The CDR3 sequence is 15 residues long. Germline values: CDR1 DFQATT, CDR2 SNEGSKA (reference sequence). V lost 1 base to trimming and J lost 2 bases, with 12 bases between them. CDR3 nucleotide sequence: TGCAGTGCTAGAGTCCCGGGAAGCGGCAATCAGCCCCAGCATTTT. Its protein product is CSARVPGSGNQPQHF.

This clonotype was counted many times. The chain has TRBV5-1 and TRBJ2-1; 7 bases line up with TRBD2. The germline CDR1 and CDR2 sequences are SGHRS and YFSETQ. The V segment lost 8 bases and the J segment 8 bases; nucleotides outside the gene matches: 10. CDR3 length: 13 amino acids. The chain's CDR3 is CASQTGTNDEQFF. The CDR3 DNA is TGCGCCAGTCAAACCGGGACTAACGATGAGCAGTTCTTC.

This rearrangement joins TRBV29-1 to TRBJ2-3; D is unresolved. The germline CDR1 and CDR2 sequences are SQVTM and ANQGSEA. V lost 8 bases to trimming and J lost 1 base, with 7 bases between them. The CDR3 loop spans 11 amino acids. Written as DNA, the CDR3 is TGCAGCTCCGCGGGCACAGATACGCAGTATTTT. Its protein is CSSAGTDTQYF.

This clonotype occurred a few times. The J gene is TRBJ2-1, the V gene TRBV27; no reliable D call. V was shortened by 6 bases and J by 2 bases, with 14 bases between the two germline ends. Per the germline V gene, CDR1 is MNHEY and CDR2 is SMNVEV (reference sequence). The CDR3 has 15 residues. The CDR3 region has the DNA TGTGCCAGCAGCCTGGTCCCCGGGCCCTACAATGAGCAGTTCTTC. Translated: CASSLVPGPYNEQFF.

This chain uses TRBV6-2 or TRBV6-3 with TRBJ2-7, with TRBD2 identical over 11 bases. V lost 4 bases, J lost 5 bases, and 19 bases stayed unmatched. This CDR3 comprises 19 residues. CDR1 is MNHEY, CDR2 SVGEGT, per germline. In DNA form, the CDR3 reads TGTGCCAGCAGTTCCTACCTGGTGGGAACTAGCGGGAGTAGGAACGAGCAGTACTTC. Encoded protein: CASSSYLVGTSGSRNEQYF.

The chain links TRBV18 to TRBJ1-5, with D hard to call. The germline V and J ends were trimmed by 4 bases and 4 bases, with 8 bases remaining between them. This CDR3 comprises 13 residues. CDR1 and CDR2 from the germline V gene are KGHSH and LQKENI. CDR3 nucleotide sequence: TGTGCCAGCTCACACCAAGCTAATCAGCCCCAGCATTTT. It specifies CASSHQANQPQHF.

This clonotype was seen at least ten times. DNA for the CDR3: TGTGCCAGCAGTTACAGGACCTACGAGCAGTACTTC. Translated, it gives CASSYRTYEQYF. The genes are TRBV6-4 and TRBJ2-7; D is perhaps TRBD1 (5 bases). Trimming left V 5 bases short and J 2 bases short, with 7 bases between. This CDR3 has 12 residues. Germline CDR1 MRHNA, CDR2 SNTAGT.

This clonotype was detected ten times or more. V usage is TRBV18 and J usage is TRBJ1-2, with TRBD1 as a possible D gene (6 bases). Deletions cut 8 bases from V and 4 bases from J, with 14 bases between. Per the germline V gene, CDR1 is KGHSH and CDR2 is LQKENI. CDR3 length: 13 amino acids. Written as DNA, the CDR3 is TGTGCCAGCCGCCGGGACACTAGCTATGGCTACACCTTC. It yields the protein CASRRDTSYGYTF.

In nucleotides, the CDR3 is TGCGCCAGCAGCTTGGCCGGACAGGGGATCTACGAGCAGTACTTC. Protein product: CASSLAGQGIYEQYF. V gene TRBV5-1 combines with J gene TRBJ2-7; 9 nucleotides line up with TRBD1. This CDR3 region has 15 residues. V lost 0 bases to trimming and J lost 3 bases; unmatched junction nucleotides: 4. From germline, CDR1 is SGHRS and CDR2 YFSETQ.

The rearrangement links TRBV5-4 to TRBJ2-1; 10 bases fit TRBD2. Trimming took 0 bases from V and 8 from J; bases not matched to a gene: 5. CDR1 is SGHNT, CDR2 YYREEE, per germline (reference sequence). The CDR3 has 15 amino acids. CDR3: CASSLAGLAGDEQFF. CDR3 coding DNA: TGTGCCAGCAGCTTGGCAGGGCTAGCGGGAGATGAGCAGTTCTTC.

This clonotype has at least ten counts. The genes are TRBV7-2 and TRBJ2-1, with D tentatively TRBD1 (5 bases). V was shortened by 3 bases and J by 3 bases, with 12 bases between the two germline ends. CDR1 and CDR2 from the germline V gene are SGHTA and FQGNSA. The CDR3 runs to 15 residues. The CDR3 sequence is CASSFQGALYNEQFF. The CDR3 region has the DNA TGTGCCAGCAGCTTTCAAGGGGCCCTCTACAATGAGCAGTTCTTC.

The table lists this clonotype with a few counts. V usage is TRBV29-1 and J usage is TRBJ1-3; D is unresolved. The V end lost 6 bases, the J end lost 0 bases, and 9 bases lay between the germline ends. The CDR3 length is 13 residues. CDR1 and CDR2 from the germline V gene are SQVTM and ANQGSEA. The CDR3 DNA sequence: TGCAGCGTCCGTTGGGGCTCTGGAAACACCATATATTTT. Translating it yields CSVRWGSGNTIYF.

Ten or more counts support this clonotype. The V call is TRBV7-6, the J call TRBJ2-3; 7 nucleotides line up with TRBD2. The J segment lost 5 bases and the V segment lost 4 bases, leaving 12 bases of the junction unmatched. This CDR3 is built from 16 residues. Germline loops: CDR1 SGHVS, CDR2 FNYEAQ. The CDR3 DNA sequence: TGTGCCAGCAGCTCCGAACCAGCGGGAAGGGTAGATACGCAGTATTTT. This codes for CASSSEPAGRVDTQYF.

This clonotype was detected a few times. The CDR3 nucleotides are TGTGCCAGCAGGCCTCCGGGCGGCGACACCGGGGAGCTGTTTTTT. This encodes CASRPPGGDTGELFF. The chain joins TRBV3-1 to TRBJ2-2; D unclear. This CDR3 spans 15 amino acids. The germline V gene encodes CDR1 LGHDT and CDR2 YNNKEL (reference sequence). V was clipped by 6 bases and J by 3 bases, with 14 bases between them.

This clonotype was recorded at least ten times. The chain recombines TRBV9 with TRBJ2-2; the D gene is possibly TRBD2 (6 bases). CDR1 and CDR2 (germline): SGDLS, YYNGEE. Trimming took off 0 bases at V and 0 bases at J, with 9 bases between the two ends. The CDR3 length is 16 residues. CDR3 nucleotide sequence: TGTGCCAGCAGCGTAGAGGTAGCGGCGAACACCGGGGAGCTGTTTTTT. Its protein is CASSVEVAANTGELFF.

Ten or more counts support this clonotype. This chain uses TRBV12-3 or TRBV12-4 with TRBJ2-1; D gene ambiguous. The V gene lost 1 base and the J gene lost 0 bases, with 4 bases spanning the gap. The CDR3 loop spans 14 amino acids. CDR3 DNA sequence: TGTGCCAGCAGTTTAGGCGGCTCCTACAATGAGCAGTTCTTC. Translation gives CASSLGGSYNEQFF.

This clonotype was observed at least ten times. This rearrangement joins TRBV7-2 to TRBJ2-7, with a weak D call TRBD2 (6 bases). The CDR3 consists of 15 residues. Germline loops: CDR1 SGHTA, CDR2 FQGNSA. The V end was cut by 5 bases, the J end by 2 bases, with 16 bases between. CDR3 region: CASSPRDSLTYEQYF. DNA for the CDR3: TGTGCCAGCAGCCCACGGGACTCCCTCACCTACGAGCAGTACTTC.

This clonotype was counted ten times or more. The chain employs TRBV4-3 and TRBJ1-4, with D hard to call. V was pared by 0 bases and J by 7 bases, with 12 bases between. The CDR3 has 15 amino acids. CDR1 and CDR2 from the germline V gene are LGHNA and YSLEER. The CDR3 DNA follows: TGCGCCAGCAGCCAAGATTGGATGGGGAGTGAAAAACTGTTTTTT. Its translation: CASSQDWMGSEKLFF.

In this sample, this clonotype turned up many times. The rearrangement joins TRBV7-8 to TRBJ2-1; weak D call: TRBD1 (5 bases). CDR1 is SGHVS and CDR2 is FQNEAQ in the germline V gene. The CDR3 has 15 amino acids. V was clipped by 6 bases and J by 4 bases, with 16 bases between them. In DNA form, the CDR3 reads TGTGCCAGCAGATATGACAGAAAATCTTACAATGAGCAGTTCTTC. Its translation is CASRYDRKSYNEQFF.

This clonotype has ten or more counts. This chain uses TRBV6-6 with TRBJ2-1; D unresolved. The CDR3 totals 12 residues. Trimming took 5 bases from V and 8 from J, leaving 10 bases between them. Germline V gene data show CDR1 as MNHNY and CDR2 as SVGAGI (reference sequence). The DNA of the CDR3 is TGTGCCAGCAGTCCCCGAATGGATGAGCAGTTCTTC. Amino acids: CASSPRMDEQFF.

The V and J genes are TRBV2 and TRBJ2-6, with D perhaps TRBD2 (5 bases). The germline V gene has CDR1 SNHLY and CDR2 FYNNEI. The CDR3 spans 14 residues. Trimming left V 6 bases short and J 0 bases short, with 6 bases between. CDR3 sequence reads: CASSRGSGANVLTF. The DNA of the CDR3 is TGTGCCAGCAGCCGGGGCTCTGGGGCCAACGTCCTGACTTTC.

The chain carries TRBV29-1 and TRBJ2-5; D remains ambiguous. V was shortened by 4 bases and J by 2 bases, with 2 bases between the two germline ends. From germline, CDR1 is SQVTM and CDR2 ANQGSEA. The CDR3 consists of 10 residues. CDR3: CSVAQETQYF. CDR3 nucleotide sequence: TGCAGCGTTGCTCAAGAGACCCAGTACTTC.

This clonotype was counted only a few times. The rearrangement joins TRBV20-1 to TRBJ1-4; D is ambiguous. V was shortened by 0 bases and J by 2 bases, with 10 bases between the two germline ends. The CDR3 length is 15 residues. Germline CDR1 DFQATT, CDR2 SNEGSKA (reference sequence). CDR3 loop: CSARDPRTTNEKLFF. CDR3 coding DNA: TGCAGTGCTAGAGATCCCCGGACCACTAATGAAAAACTGTTTTTT.

Here the CDR3 DNA reads TGTGCCACCAGGTTCGACACAGGGAATAATTCACCCCTCCACTTT. Translating gives CATRFDTGNNSPLHF. The chain combines TRBV15 with TRBJ1-6; D perhaps matches TRBD1 (6 bases). Germline values: CDR1 LNHNV, CDR2 YYDKDF (reference sequence). The V and J ends lost 6 bases and 5 bases respectively, with 14 bases between them. CDR3 length: 15 residues. The full variable domain, completed using reference TRBV15 and TRBJ1-6, is DAMVIQNPRYQVTQFGKPVTLSCSQTLNHNVMYWYQQKSSQAPKLLFHYYDKDFNNEADTPDNFQSRRPNTSFCFLDIRSPGLGDTAMYLCATRFDTGNNSPLHFGNGTRLTVT.

This clonotype was seen a handful of times. The V and J genes are TRBV19 and TRBJ2-2; D call uncertain. Germline V gene sequence: CDR1 LNHDA, CDR2 SQIVND (reference sequence). Trimming took off 10 bases at V and 6 bases at J, with 12 bases between the two ends. The CDR3 covers 12 residues. CDR3 coding DNA: TGTGCCATCGTGACATTTTCCGGGGAGCTGTTTTTT. Its protein product is CAIVTFSGELFF.

This clonotype was seen many times. The CDR3 DNA reads as TGTGCCACCAGCAGGCGCCCTAGCGGGAGGGCCCTCCAAGAGACCCAGTACTTC. Amino acid sequence: CATSRRPSGRALQETQYF. The chain is built from TRBV15 and TRBJ2-5; TRBD2 aligns across 12 bases. This CDR3 comprises 18 residues. Germline values: CDR1 LNHNV, CDR2 YYDKDF (reference sequence). Unmatched junction bases numbered 9, after V lost 3 bases and J lost 1 base.

This chain joins TRBV29-1 and TRBJ2-3; 8 bases fit TRBD1. Germline loops: CDR1 SQVTM, CDR2 ANQGSEA. The CDR3 is 14 amino acids. J gave up 3 bases and V 4 bases, and 6 bases lay outside the gene matches. The DNA of the CDR3 is TGCAGCGTTGCCGAGACAGGGGCAACAGATACGCAGTATTTT. As protein: CSVAETGATDTQYF.